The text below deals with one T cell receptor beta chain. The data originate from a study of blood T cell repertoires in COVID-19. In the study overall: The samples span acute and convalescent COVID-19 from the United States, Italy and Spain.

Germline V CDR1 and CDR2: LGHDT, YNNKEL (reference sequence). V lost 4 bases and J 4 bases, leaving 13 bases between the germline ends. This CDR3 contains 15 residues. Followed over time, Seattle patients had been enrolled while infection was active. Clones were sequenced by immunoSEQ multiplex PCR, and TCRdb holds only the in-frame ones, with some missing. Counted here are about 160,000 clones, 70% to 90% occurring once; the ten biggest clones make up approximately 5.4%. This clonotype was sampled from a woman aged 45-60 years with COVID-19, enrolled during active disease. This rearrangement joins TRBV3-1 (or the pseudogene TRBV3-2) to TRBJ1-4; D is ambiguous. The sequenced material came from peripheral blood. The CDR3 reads CASSLSELINEKLFF. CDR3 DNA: TGTGCCAGCAGCCTTTCCGAGCTAATTAATGAAAAACTGTTTTTT.